The T cell receptor beta chain described here comes from a study of T-cell reconstitution after alpha-beta-depleted transplantation in children listed by TCRdb under 2016. Regarding the study in general: The study quantitatively tracked T-cell immune reconstitution after TCRalphabeta/CD19-depleted allogeneic hematopoietic cell transplantation in children using TCR repertoire profiling.

The library came from PCR. Sequencer: Illumina HiSeq 2500. To normalize quantification of the TCRbeta repertoire, the TCR libraries were built with molecular barcoding that relied on unique molecular identifiers. The public reads were reanalyzed by TCRdb: fastp trimming at Q25, MiXCR alignment, in-frame beta chains only. Rows matching on CDR3 protein sequence are summarized as one entry with the most common DNA and genes. Here the sample has about 610,000 distinct CDR3 sequences; over 9.5% occur a single time. About 4% of the sample is taken by the ten largest. Remarks on this clonotype: This receptor's antigen is unknown. Base qualities are missing; no much larger clone stands one base away.

The origin of this receptor is a human donor who donated a stem cell graft to a child with acute myeloid leukemia. The sample was PBMCs from the stem cell graft donor, taken from the stem cell graft.

The DNA sequence is TGTGCCAGCACCAAGGACAGGGCAGATACGCAGTATTTT. Translated, it reads CASTKDRADTQYF. Recombination linked TRBV7-2 to TRBJ2-3; TRBD1 lines up with 8 middle nucleotides. From its cysteine to its phenylalanine, the CDR3 spans 13 amino acids. Only the CDR3 part of the read is kept: 39 bases, read in frame from the first base. Trimming leaves V shorter by 7 bases and J shorter by 4 bases, with the junction holding 4 bases beyond the gene matches. From a lookup of the germline V gene, CDR1 and CDR2 are SGHTA and FQGNSA.